The rows below give T cell receptor beta chains drawn from one sample of a study of control samples from healthy donors and cancer patients. The protocol was immunoSEQ multiplex PCR, while the TCRdb copy is restricted to in-frame clones and leaves out a portion. The sample holds about 120,000 clones; approximately 93% are singletons and the top ten take more than 2%. Sample: blood. Receptors originate from a man aged 25 to 40 in good health. The CDR3 runs from the conserved cysteine through the conserved F or W. D genes are given only for firm matches. Only part of the rows carry a size: once, few, many, or a class if the clone is expanded.

v_call: TRBV18; clone_size: -; d_call: -; j_call: TRBJ1-1; cdr3_length: 13; cdr3_nt: TGTGCCAGCTCACCAAGCCCATACACTGAAGCTTTCTTT; cdr3_aa: CASSPSPYTEAFF
v_call: TRBV10-1; clone_size: -; d_call: -; j_call: TRBJ1-2; cdr3_length: 13; cdr3_nt: TGCGCCAGCAGTGAGGGGCCAAACTATGGCTACACCTTC; cdr3_aa: CASSEGPNYGYTF
v_call: TRBV6-1; clone_size: -; d_call: -; j_call: TRBJ1-1; cdr3_length: 13; cdr3_nt: TGTGCCAGCAGTGATTCAGGGGATTTTGGAGCTTTCTTT; cdr3_aa: CASSDSGDFGAFF
v_call: TRBV9; clone_size: once; d_call: TRBD1; j_call: TRBJ2-3; cdr3_length: 19; cdr3_nt: TGTGCCAGCAGCCTTAATCCCGGGACAGGGATCGGGTACACAGATACGCAGTATTTT; cdr3_aa: CASSLNPGTGIGYTDTQYF
v_call: TRBV15; clone_size: -; d_call: -; j_call: TRBJ1-5; cdr3_length: 15; cdr3_nt: TGTGCCACCAGCAGAGAGGGTCAGGGAAATCAGCCCCAGCATTTT; cdr3_aa: CATSREGQGNQPQHF
v_call: TRBV29-1; clone_size: -; d_call: -; j_call: TRBJ1-2; cdr3_length: 14; cdr3_nt: TGCAGCGTTAAAGACCGGGAAATCGGTTATGGCTACACCTTC; cdr3_aa: CSVKDREIGYGYTF
v_call: TRBV27; clone_size: -; d_call: -; j_call: TRBJ1-2; cdr3_length: 14; cdr3_nt: TGTGCCAGCAGACTAACCGGGACTGACTATGGCTACACCTTC; cdr3_aa: CASRLTGTDYGYTF
v_call: TRBV7-2; clone_size: -; d_call: -; j_call: TRBJ2-6; cdr3_length: 17; cdr3_nt: TGTGCCAGCAGCCGGGACGGCCTTGCCTCTGGGGCCAACGTCCTGACTTTC; cdr3_aa: CASSRDGLASGANVLTF
v_call: TRBV5-1; clone_size: once; d_call: -; j_call: TRBJ1-2; cdr3_length: 13; cdr3_nt: TGCGCCAGCAGCGGGGGACCGGAATATGGCTACACCTTC; cdr3_aa: CASSGGPEYGYTF
v_call: TRBV2; clone_size: -; d_call: TRBD1; j_call: TRBJ1-2; cdr3_length: 13; cdr3_nt: TGTGCCAGCAGGAGCAGGGGGAATTATGGCTACACCTTC; cdr3_aa: CASRSRGNYGYTF
v_call: TRBV2; clone_size: -; d_call: -; j_call: TRBJ2-3; cdr3_length: 16; cdr3_nt: TGTGCCAGCAGTGATCGAAGGGGGTCCCGCGGAGATACGCAGTATTTT; cdr3_aa: CASSDRRGSRGDTQYF
v_call: TRBV19; clone_size: -; d_call: -; j_call: TRBJ1-2; cdr3_length: 12; cdr3_nt: TGTGCCACCGCGTCGCCTAACTATGGCTACACCTTC; cdr3_aa: CATASPNYGYTF
v_call: TRBV11-2; clone_size: -; d_call: -; j_call: TRBJ1-4; cdr3_length: 15; cdr3_nt: TGTGCCAGCAGCTTAAATGTCCCCGCGGGTGAAAAACTGTTTTTT; cdr3_aa: CASSLNVPAGEKLFF
v_call: TRBV4-2; clone_size: -; d_call: -; j_call: TRBJ1-2; cdr3_length: 15; cdr3_nt: TGTGCCAGCAGCCAAGATTCGGCAGACCTCTATGGCTACACCTTC; cdr3_aa: CASSQDSADLYGYTF
v_call: TRBV28; clone_size: -; d_call: -; j_call: TRBJ1-2; cdr3_length: 11; cdr3_nt: TGTGCCAGCAGTGGGCGATATGGCTACACCTTC; cdr3_aa: CASSGRYGYTF
v_call: TRBV6-4; clone_size: once; d_call: TRBD1; j_call: TRBJ1-6; cdr3_length: 18; cdr3_nt: TGTGCCGAGCAGCGACAGGGGAATCACCCCTCCTATAATTCACCCCTCCACTTT; cdr3_aa: CAEQRQGNHPSYNSPLHF
v_call: TRBV11-3; clone_size: -; d_call: -; j_call: TRBJ1-6; cdr3_length: 13; cdr3_nt: TGTGCCAGCAGCTTAGACCTTAATTCACCCCTCCACTTT; cdr3_aa: CASSLDLNSPLHF
v_call: TRBV2; clone_size: once; d_call: -; j_call: TRBJ2-5; cdr3_length: 14; cdr3_nt: TGTGCCAGCAGTGAAGCGGTAGCCTCAGAGACCCAGTACTTC; cdr3_aa: CASSEAVASETQYF
v_call: TRBV4-2; clone_size: -; d_call: TRBD2; j_call: TRBJ2-1; cdr3_length: 15; cdr3_nt: TGTGCCAGCAGCCGGGGACTAGCGGGGGGAAATGAGCAGTTCTTC; cdr3_aa: CASSRGLAGGNEQFF
v_call: TRBV2; clone_size: -; d_call: -; j_call: TRBJ2-1; cdr3_length: 18; cdr3_nt: TGTGCCAGCAGTGTTACTCTAGAGGGCACCGTCTCCTACAATGAGCAGTTCTTC; cdr3_aa: CASSVTLEGTVSYNEQFF
v_call: TRBV29-1; clone_size: -; d_call: -; j_call: TRBJ1-1; cdr3_length: 15; cdr3_nt: TGCAGCGTTCTGAACTTTGGGAATCCGAACACTGAAGCTTTCTTT; cdr3_aa: CSVLNFGNPNTEAFF
v_call: TRBV11-2; clone_size: -; d_call: -; j_call: TRBJ1-2; cdr3_length: 14; cdr3_nt: TGTGCCAGCAGCCCATCTCACAGGGTTGGGGGCTACACCTTC; cdr3_aa: CASSPSHRVGGYTF
v_call: TRBV6-5; clone_size: -; d_call: TRBD1; j_call: TRBJ2-7; cdr3_length: 14; cdr3_nt: TGTGCCGGCCGGGACAGGGGAATTTTTGACGAGCAGTACTTC; cdr3_aa: CAGRDRGIFDEQYF